The 24 T cell receptor beta chains below all came from one sample that was sequenced in a study of blood T cell repertoires in COVID-19 (dated by TCRdb to 2020 to 2022). The receptor library was made with the immunoSEQ multiplex PCR assay. Not all clones reach the TCRdb copy of this immuneACCESS table, which keeps in-frame sequences only. Checked studies attribute under half of the gap to unresolved V genes and leave the rest unexplained. In this sample the table shows 220,000 or so clones, about 90% of which occur a single time. About 0.95% of the sample belongs to the ten largest clones. The sample taken for sequencing was PBMCs or T cells enriched from blood (not recorded which). Source of these receptors: a man in his fifties or sixties who had been exposed to COVID-19.

The V and J genes are TRBV19 and TRBJ1-2; D is possibly TRBD1 (6 bases). This CDR3 is 16 amino acids long. The germline V gene encodes CDR1 LNHDA and CDR2 SQIVND (reference sequence). V lost 6 bases and J lost 7, with 24 bases in between. Here the CDR3 reads CASSPTFRTASGGYTF. Here the CDR3 DNA reads TGTGCCAGTAGCCCTACGTTCAGGACAGCCTCGGGTGGCTACACCTTC.

The chain employs TRBV21-1 and TRBJ2-7; TRBD2, the table's D call, was not compared with the DNA. TRBV21-1 is labeled a pseudogene. This CDR3 is 16 amino acids long. CDR3 protein: CASSKSQPQREYEQYV. CDR3 DNA sequence: TGTGCCAGCAGCAAATCCCAACCCCAGCGGGAGTACGAGCAGTACGTC.

The V gene is TRBV2, the J gene TRBJ2-6; TRBD1 agrees at 9 bases. CDR1 SNHLY and CDR2 FYNNEI come from the germline V gene. V was pared by 6 bases and J by 4 bases, with 7 bases of the junction left unmatched. This CDR3 has 16 residues. CDR3 DNA sequence: TGTGCCAGCAGCCGGGACAGGGTAACAGGGGCCAACGTCCTGACTTTC. Translating gives CASSRDRVTGANVLTF.

This clone has just one count. V and J are TRBV5-1 and TRBJ2-2; possibly TRBD2 for D (6 bases). The V end was cut by 2 bases, the J end by 0 bases, with 8 bases between. The CDR3 has 15 amino acids. Germline V gives CDR1 SGHRS, CDR2 YFSETQ. The CDR3 loop is CASSFAGPNTGELFF. The CDR3 nucleotides are TGCGCCAGCAGCTTTGCGGGACCGAACACCGGGGAGCTGTTTTTT.

This chain uses TRBV19 with TRBJ1-1; 10 positions match TRBD1. CDR1 and CDR2 (germline): LNHDA, SQIVND (reference sequence). V trimming: 1 base; J trimming: 4 bases; junction bases outside the gene matches: 3. The CDR3 totals 15 residues. The DNA for the CDR3 is TGTGCCAGTAGTATAGGCGGACAGGGGGGCACTGAAGCTTTCTTT. Protein sequence: CASSIGGQGGTEAFF.

Regarding this clone: Sequence at one end of the junction differs from germline and may be a read error. The gene calls are TRBV24-1 and TRBJ2-1, with D perhaps matching TRBD2 (6 bases). Per germline, CDR1 KGHDR and CDR2 SFDVKD. The CDR3 extends over 17 amino acids. The CDR3 DNA is TGTGCCACCAGTGATCCCGGCGGGGTCGACTCCAACAATGAGCAGTTCTTC. It specifies CATSDPGGVDSNNEQFF.

This chain connects TRBV7-3 to TRBJ2-5, with TRBD1 as a possible D gene (5 bases). CDR1 and CDR2 from the germline V gene are SGHTA and FQGTGA. V dropped 8 bases and J dropped 2 bases, with 12 bases sitting between them. This CDR3 is built from 13 residues. CDR3 bases: TGTGCCAGCGCGCAGGGATCACAAGAGACCCAGTACTTC. Translation gives CASAQGSQETQYF.

The chain carries TRBV18 and TRBJ1-2, with TRBD1 matching 7 bases. Germline CDR1 is KGHSH and CDR2 is LQKENI. CDR3 length: 19 residues. V lost 6 bases, J lost 0 bases, and 19 bases stayed unmatched. The DNA for the CDR3 is TGTGCCAGCTCGCGCGACATCCGAGGACAGGATCTTACTAACTATGGCTACACCTTC. It codes for CASSRDIRGQDLTNYGYTF.

The chain employs TRBV5-4 and TRBJ2-1; D is perhaps TRBD2 (7 bases). This CDR3 region has 17 residues. Per germline, CDR1 SGHNT and CDR2 YYREEE (reference sequence). V was pared by 4 bases and J by 3 bases, with 20 bases between. The CDR3 sequence is CASSVSTGRGFYNEQFF. In DNA, the CDR3 is TGTGCCAGCAGCGTGTCAACAGGGAGGGGATTCTACAATGAGCAGTTCTTC.

This chain links TRBV11-2 with TRBJ1-2; 7 bases line up with TRBD1. The germline gives CDR1 SGHAT, CDR2 FQNNGV. The junction had 9 bases not matched to a gene; V was cut back by 0 bases and J by 8 bases. The CDR3 covers 15 residues. CDR3 DNA: TGTGCCAGCAGCTTAGACGGGGTTCAGGGGGGAGGCTACACCTTC. This codes for CASSLDGVQGGGYTF. The whole variable domain, remainder taken from reference TRBV11-2 and TRBJ1-2, is EAGVAQSPRYKIIEKRQSVAFWCNPISGHATLYWYQQILGQGPKLLIQFQNNGVVDDSQLPKDRFSAERLKGVDSTLKIQPAKLEDSAVYLCASSLDGVQGGGYTFGSGTRLTVV.

This clone has more than one count but fewer than ten. The J gene is TRBJ1-6, the V gene TRBV27; TRBD1 matches 7 bases. Germline V gene lookup returns CDR1 MNHEY and CDR2 SMNVEV (reference sequence). Trimming at V came to 3 bases and at J to 8 bases, leaving 7 bases not matched to a gene. The CDR3 spans 15 residues. This chain's CDR3 is CASSLARGAYSPLHF. The CDR3 nucleotides are TGTGCCAGCAGTTTGGCCAGGGGGGCTTATTCACCCCTCCACTTT.

This chain joins TRBV19 and TRBJ2-1, with 7 bases identical to TRBD2. Trimming at V came to 7 bases and at J to 4 bases, leaving 13 bases not matched to a gene. CDR1 and CDR2 (germline): LNHDA, SQIVND (reference sequence). The CDR3 is 16 residues long. CDR3 nucleotide sequence: TGTGCCAGTACCCCCCAGGCTAGCGGTCTTTACAATGAGCAGTTCTTC. It translates to CASTPQASGLYNEQFF.

V usage is TRBV6-5 and J usage is TRBJ1-2, with a tentative D call TRBD1 (5 bases). V was shortened by 4 bases and J by 4 bases, with 10 bases between the two germline ends. Germline V lookup: CDR1 MNHEY, CDR2 SVGAGI. The CDR3 consists of 13 residues. CDR3 loop: CASSWGGGYGYTF. The CDR3 nucleotides read TGTGCCAGCAGTTGGGGCGGCGGCTATGGCTACACCTTC.

This chain links TRBV5-1 with TRBJ1-4; D is unresolved. The germline CDR1 and CDR2 sequences are SGHRS and YFSETQ. V lost 1 base, J lost 4 bases, and 14 bases lay in between. The CDR3 is 16 amino acids. The CDR3: CASSLSVVQLNEKLFF. As DNA, the CDR3 is TGCGCCAGCAGCTTGTCCGTCGTACAGCTTAATGAAAAACTGTTTTTT.

The chain has TRBV29-1 and TRBJ2-1; D uncertain. Trimming shortened V by 4 bases and J by 3 bases, and 13 bases separated the two germline ends. The CDR3 contains 14 residues. The germline V gene encodes CDR1 SQVTM and CDR2 ANQGSEA. The CDR3 nucleotides read TGCAGCGTTGTTGGTACTGAAGACTACAATGAGCAGTTCTTC. This gives the protein CSVVGTEDYNEQFF.

The chain recombines TRBV10-3 with TRBJ1-6; 8 bases align to TRBD1. The CDR3 loop spans 14 amino acids. The V gene's germline CDR1 is ENHRY and CDR2 SYGVKD. V lost 3 bases to trimming and J lost 9 bases; unmatched junction nucleotides: 4. CDR3 sequence (DNA): TGTGCCATCAGTGATTTTGACAGGGGTTCACCCCTCCACTTT. Amino acids: CAISDFDRGSPLHF.

The J gene is TRBJ1-4, the V gene TRBV2, with D maybe TRBD1 (5 bases). The CDR3 sequence is 14 residues long. The germline V and J ends were trimmed by 4 bases and 5 bases, with 11 bases remaining between them. CDR1 SNHLY and CDR2 FYNNEI come from the germline V gene. DNA of the CDR3: TGTGCCAGCAGTGCGACAGCCCTCAATGAAAAACTGTTTTTT. Amino acids: CASSATALNEKLFF.

The CDR3 reads CASSSLGAFYNEQFF. The CDR3, as DNA: TGTGCCAGCAGCTCCCTTGGGGCTTTCTACAATGAGCAGTTCTTC. The rearrangement links TRBV7-8 to TRBJ2-1, with D perhaps matching TRBD1 (5 bases). Germline CDR1 SGHVS, CDR2 FQNEAQ. The germline V and J ends were trimmed by 4 bases and 3 bases, with 13 bases remaining between them. The CDR3 contains 15 residues.

The chain uses TRBV6-1 and TRBJ2-3, with D possibly matching TRBD1 (5 bases). Germline CDR1 is MNHNS and CDR2 is SASEGT. Deletions cut 4 bases from V and 1 base from J, with 15 bases between. The CDR3 covers 16 residues. As DNA, the CDR3 is TGTGCCAGCAGTGTAGCCTGGGGCGAGGGCACAGATACGCAGTATTTT. Its translation: CASSVAWGEGTDTQYF.

The chain joins TRBV7-9 to TRBJ1-6; D gene ambiguous. CDR1 and CDR2 from the germline V gene are SEHNR and FQNEAQ (reference sequence). V lost 2 bases to trimming and J lost 9 bases, with 14 bases between them. This CDR3 has 15 amino acids. CDR3 nucleotides: TGTGCCAGCAGCTTATATTTATCGGGGATTTCACCCCTCCACTTT. The encoded protein is CASSLYLSGISPLHF.

Regarding this clone: Additional DNA sequences in this sample encode the identical CDR3. V usage is TRBV5-1 and J usage is TRBJ1-2, with 9 positions matching TRBD1. After removal of 3 bases from V and 4 bases from J, the junction contained 4 bases not matched to a gene. Germline loops: CDR1 SGHRS, CDR2 YFSETQ. This CDR3 comprises 14 residues. In DNA form, the CDR3 reads TGCGCCAGCAGCTCCAGACAGGGGGGCTATGGCTACACCTTC. It codes for CASSSRQGGYGYTF. The whole variable domain, remainder taken from reference TRBV5-1 and TRBJ1-2, is KAGVTQTPRYLIKTRGQQVTLSCSPISGHRSVSWYQQTPGQGLQFLFEYFSETQRNKGNFPGRFSGRQFSNSRSEMNVSTLELGDSALYLCASSSRQGGYGYTFGSGTRLTVV.

The chain has TRBV5-1 and TRBJ1-1; D is perhaps TRBD1 (6 bases). The CDR3 is 14 residues long. The V and J ends lost 0 bases and 5 bases respectively, with 11 bases between them. The germline V gene encodes CDR1 SGHRS and CDR2 YFSETQ. DNA of the CDR3: TGCGCCAGCAGCTTGGAGGGGGTCGGGACTGAAGCTTTCTTT. It encodes CASSLEGVGTEAFF.

V usage is TRBV28 and J usage is TRBJ2-1; TRBD2 aligns across 10 bases. The germline CDR1 and CDR2 sequences are MDHEN and SYDVKM. Losses at the gene ends were 2 bases for V and 7 bases for J; bases not matched to a gene: 14. This CDR3 region has 18 residues. The CDR3 sequence: CASSLPTSGEFQGNEQFF. The CDR3 coding sequence is TGTGCCAGCAGTTTACCTACTAGCGGGGAGTTTCAGGGTAATGAGCAGTTCTTC.

Comments on this clone: One junction end disagrees with the germline gene, perhaps due to a read error. The chain combines TRBV11-2 with TRBJ2-1, with D possibly TRBD1 on 6 matching bases. The CDR3 has 11 amino acids. CDR1 and CDR2 (germline): SGHAT, FQNNGV. In DNA form, the CDR3 reads TGTGCCAGCAGCATACTCAGGGGATTAATCTTC. Translating it yields CASSILRGLIF. The full variable domain, in which reference TRBV11-2 and TRBJ2-1 provide the parts outside the CDR3, is EAGVAQSPRYKIIEKRQSVAFWCNPISGHATLYWYQQILGQGPKLLIQFQNNGVVDDSQLPKDRFSAERLKGVDSTLKIQPAKLEDSAVYLCASSILRGLIFGPGTRLTVL.